The 15 T cell receptor beta chains in this list originate from one sample, sequenced in a study of T cell responses to AZD1222 COVID-19 vaccine. Repertoires were generated with immunoSEQ multiplex PCR, while TCRdb's copy carries only in-frame clones and drops some. The sample consists of approximately 150,000 clones, 75% to 90% of them appearing once. Source: peripheral blood, taken on day 0 of AZD1222 vaccination. The receptors were gathered from an adult in good health.

The V call is TRBV5-4, the J call TRBJ2-5; D not resolved. V gave up 0 bases and J gave up 5 bases, with 5 bases separating them. In germline, CDR1 is SGHNT, CDR2 YYREEE (reference sequence). CDR3 length equals 12 residues. The CDR3 DNA is TGTGCCAGCAGCTTGGGTGCTGAGACCCAGTACTTC. This sequence encodes CASSLGAETQYF.

As DNA, the CDR3 is TGTGCCAGCCGAGGGGGGAATTGGGTTGATGAGCAGTTCTTC. Translating it yields CASRGGNWVDEQFF. The rearrangement uses TRBV2 and TRBJ2-1; TRBD1 or TRBD2 may be the D gene (6 bases each). The germline gives CDR1 SNHLY, CDR2 FYNNEI. Trimming stripped 8 bases from V and 8 bases from J, with 19 bases between. The CDR3 is made up of 14 amino acids.

J is TRBJ1-5 and V is TRBV3-1 (or the pseudogene TRBV3-2); a possible D gene is TRBD1 (5 bases). The germline gives CDR1 LGHDT, CDR2 YNNKEL (reference sequence). The CDR3 is made up of 13 amino acids. Trimming took 3 bases from V and 5 from J, leaving 8 bases between them. CDR3 residues: CASSQSRDQPQHF. The CDR3 coding sequence is TGTGCCAGCAGCCAGAGCAGGGATCAGCCCCAGCATTTT.

The chain carries TRBV6-5 and TRBJ1-1; a possible D gene is TRBD1 (6 bases). The germline V gene encodes CDR1 MNHEY and CDR2 SVGAGI. The V end lost 2 bases, the J end lost 5 bases, and 9 bases lay between the germline ends. This CDR3 region has 13 residues. In nucleotides, the CDR3 is TGTGCCAGCAGTTACGGGGGGCGTACTGAAGCTTTCTTT. This translates into CASSYGGRTEAFF.

This chain links TRBV7-9 with TRBJ1-2, with a weak D call TRBD1 (6 bases). CDR1 SEHNR and CDR2 FQNEAQ come from the germline V gene (reference sequence). The germline V and J ends were trimmed by 1 base and 7 bases, with 10 bases remaining between them. The CDR3 sequence is 13 residues long. The DNA for the CDR3 is TGTGCCAGCAGCTTAGGGGGGGCGCGTGGCTACACCTTC. It codes for CASSLGGARGYTF.

The chain recombines TRBV5-1 with TRBJ2-7; 12 bases match TRBD2. The CDR3 runs 16 residues. The germline gives CDR1 SGHRS, CDR2 YFSETQ. Germline trimming cut 4 bases from V and 1 base from J; bases unmatched to any gene: 6. The CDR3 loop is CASSPQLAGGSYEQYF. In DNA form, the CDR3 reads TGCGCCAGCAGCCCTCAGCTAGCGGGAGGGTCCTACGAGCAGTACTTC.

This chain uses TRBV4-2 with TRBJ2-5, with a possible D match to TRBD2 (6 bases). The germline V gene has CDR1 LGHNA and CDR2 YNFKEQ. CDR3 length: 16 amino acids. Trimming pared 0 bases from V and 2 bases from J, leaving 13 bases between. The CDR3 loop is CASSQDRGSGQETQYF. CDR3 nucleotides: TGTGCCAGCAGCCAAGATCGGGGTAGCGGACAAGAGACCCAGTACTTC.

The rearrangement links TRBV5-1 to TRBJ1-1; D call uncertain. V gave up 0 bases and J gave up 0 bases, with 6 bases separating them. The CDR3 consists of 14 residues. CDR1 and CDR2 from the germline V gene are SGHRS and YFSETQ. The CDR3 reads CASSLDSMNTEAFF. In nucleotides, the CDR3 is TGCGCCAGCAGCTTGGATAGCATGAACACTGAAGCTTTCTTT.

The chain joins TRBV27 to TRBJ2-7, with D possibly being TRBD1 or TRBD2 (5 bases each). In germline, CDR1 is MNHEY, CDR2 SMNVEV (reference sequence). There are 13 residues in the CDR3. Between the trimmed V and J ends, which lost 8 bases and 3 bases, there was a span of 14 bases. Written as DNA, the CDR3 is TGTGCCAGCGCATTGTGGGGGAACTACGAGCAGTACTTC. Its protein is CASALWGNYEQYF.

CDR3 loop: CASSPAGGPTSYEQYF. CDR3 DNA: TGTGCCAGCAGCCCGGCGGGCGGTCCTACTTCCTACGAGCAGTACTTC. V is TRBV27 and J is TRBJ2-7; D might be TRBD2 (5 bases). V dropped 6 bases and J dropped 1 base, with 19 bases sitting between them. The CDR3 sequence is 16 residues long. Germline V CDR1 and CDR2: MNHEY, SMNVEV (reference sequence).

The J gene is TRBJ1-1, the V gene TRBV5-5; 11 bases are a match to TRBD1. The junction had 10 bases not matched to a gene; V was cut back by 4 bases and J by 5 bases. Germline assignment: CDR1 SGHKS and CDR2 YYEKEE (reference sequence). This CDR3 spans 16 amino acids. The CDR3 loop reads CASSPAGQGARTEAFF. The CDR3 nucleotides are TGTGCCAGCAGCCCGGCAGGACAGGGGGCGCGGACTGAAGCTTTCTTT.

V and J are TRBV29-1 and TRBJ2-1; 12 bases line up with TRBD2. This CDR3 spans 14 amino acids. Germline V gene sequence: CDR1 SQVTM, CDR2 ANQGSEA. V trimming: 0 bases; J trimming: 10 bases; junction bases outside the gene matches: 4. The CDR3 bases are TGCAGCGTTGAAGAACTAGCGGGAGGACCAGAGCAGTTCTTC. This encodes CSVEELAGGPEQFF.

The gene calls are TRBV7-9 and TRBJ2-3, with a weak D call TRBD2 (5 bases). Trimming pared 1 base from V and 8 bases from J, leaving 10 bases between. Germline CDR1 and CDR2: SEHNR and FQNEAQ (reference sequence). The CDR3 is 13 residues long. CDR3 nucleotides: TGTGCCAGCAGCTTAGTCGGGGTCGGTACGCAGTATTTT. Translated, it gives CASSLVGVGTQYF.

This chain uses TRBV30 with TRBJ1-2, with 7 bases fitting TRBD1. In germline, CDR1 is GTSNPN, CDR2 SVGIG (reference sequence). V lost 3 bases and J lost 0; bases outside the gene matches: 4. The CDR3 is made up of 14 amino acids. Written as DNA, the CDR3 is TGTGCCTGGAGGAGGGACAGAACTAACTATGGCTACACCTTC. This encodes CAWRRDRTNYGYTF.

As for this clone: The same CDR3 can be traced to other DNA sequences in this sample. The rearrangement links TRBV5-1 to TRBJ2-5; D is unclear. Trimming took off 3 bases at V and 2 bases at J, with 2 bases between the two ends. Germline V gene data show CDR1 as SGHRS and CDR2 as YFSETQ. This CDR3 region has 11 residues. CDR3 sequence reads: CASSSQETQYF. The CDR3 coding sequence is TGCGCCAGCAGCTCTCAAGAGACCCAGTACTTC.